Each of the 32 T cell receptor beta chains below was sequenced from the same sample in a study of regulatory T cells in long-lasting Graves disease (dated by TCRdb to the early 2020s). The time point label, read with the paper, signifies: newly diagnosed GD, antithyroid drugs for less than 3 months. RNA was extracted from PBMCs in TRIzol for both TCR sequencing and RNA sequencing. The library was obtained by multiplex PCR. Sequencing was carried out with an Illumina HiSeq 4000. TCR beta libraries were built with iRepertoire HTBI primers and Arm-PCR amplification of CDR3 regions. The public reads were run again by TCRdb, first through fastp at Q25 and then through MiXCR, and only productive beta chains were kept. Rows with one shared CDR3 protein collapse into an entry with the most common genes and DNA. In this sample the table shows roughly 500,000 distinct CDR3 sequences, approximately 14% of which occur a single time. Approximately 15% of the sample belongs to the ten largest clones.

This same sample was also taken into another study, of T cells in Graves' hyperthyroidism and ophthalmopathy.

This material consisted of peripheral blood mononuclear cells (PBMCs), taken at new diagnosis, from a patient treated with antithyroid drugs. These receptors originate from a woman aged 45 to 65 with Graves disease. Donor details come from another sample of the same person, matched by shared clones.

This chain joins TRBV18 and TRBJ1-4, with 9 bases fitting TRBD1. The CDR3 contains 15 residues. The J segment lost 7 bases and the V segment lost 3 bases, leaving 6 bases of the junction unmatched. Germline V gives CDR1 KGHSH, CDR2 LQKENI. CDR3 in amino acids: CASSPPGQGTEKLFF. In DNA, the CDR3 is TGTGCCAGCTCACCGCCGGGACAGGGTACTGAAAAACTGTTTTTT.

This clonotype was detected many times. The J gene is TRBJ1-5, the V gene TRBV6-4; D unresolved. Trimming pared 6 bases from V and 0 bases from J, leaving 18 bases between. Germline CDR1 reads MRHNA; CDR2 reads SNTAGT. CDR3 length: 17 residues. DNA of the CDR3: TGTGCCAGCAGCGACATCCACATAGGATATAGCAATCAGCCCCAGCATTTT. Encoded protein: CASSDIHIGYSNQPQHF.

For this clonotype: A far larger clone is one base from this, pointing to a likely read error. This chain links TRBV12-3 or TRBV12-4 with TRBJ1-2; D may be TRBD1 (6 bases). Trimming removed 3 bases at V and 6 bases at J, with 26 bases between. The CDR3 sequence is 18 residues long. The CDR3, as DNA: TGTGCCAGCAGTTTCCAACGACAGGCAAAGACTCCCAGGCATGGCTACACCTTC. Translation: CASSFQRQAKTPRHGYTF.

The rearrangement joins TRBV7-9 to TRBJ2-1; TRBD2 aligns across 8 bases. J gave up 4 bases and V 10 bases, and 12 bases lay outside the gene matches. The germline V gene encodes CDR1 SEHNR and CDR2 FQNEAQ (reference sequence). The CDR3 is 15 residues long. CDR3 DNA: TGTGCCAAGTCGGGAGCGGGAGAATCGTACAATGAGCAGTTCTTC. Its translation: CAKSGAGESYNEQFF. The variable domain in full, completed from reference TRBV7-9 and TRBJ2-1, reads DTGVSQNPRHKITKRGQNVTFRCDPISEHNRLYWYRQTLGQGPEFLTYFQNEAQLEKSRLLSDRFSAERPKGSFSTLEIQRTEQGDSAMYLCAKSGAGESYNEQFFGPGTRLTVL.

This clonotype has a count of ten or more. This chain joins TRBV2 and TRBJ2-1; 8 bases are a match to TRBD2. The CDR3 is 16 residues long. Trimming cost V 4 bases and J 6 bases; bases outside gene matches: 11. Germline V lookup: CDR1 SNHLY, CDR2 FYNNEI. DNA for the CDR3: TGTGCCAGCAGTGGAACTAGCGGACATACCTCCAATGAGCAGTTCTTC. Its translation is CASSGTSGHTSNEQFF.

This clonotype was seen only a few times. One end of the junction does not line up with germline, which may come from a read error. CDR3 loop: CASSFGRGGTEAFF. Here the CDR3 DNA reads TGTGCCAGCAGCTTTGGCAGGGGTGGCACTGAGGCTTTCTTT. The V gene is TRBV7-3, the J gene TRBJ1-1, with a weak D call TRBD1 (6 bases). The length of the CDR3 is 14 residues. The germline gives CDR1 SGHTA, CDR2 FQGTGA.

This clonotype has at least ten counts. The chain has TRBV3-1 and TRBJ2-5; no firm D call. Germline V gives CDR1 LGHDT, CDR2 YNNKEL (reference sequence). Trimming took 2 bases from V and 5 from J, leaving 9 bases between them. The CDR3 has 13 residues. DNA for the CDR3: TGTGCCAGCAGCCAACCGGTATACGAGACCCAGTACTTC. Its translation is CASSQPVYETQYF.

The table lists this clonotype with many counts. The rearrangement uses TRBV12-3 or TRBV12-4 and TRBJ2-6, with no clear D. Trimming shortened V by 6 bases and J by 0 bases, and 9 bases separated the two germline ends. The CDR3 contains 15 residues. The CDR3 is CASSISLSGANVLTF. For the CDR3, the DNA is TGTGCCAGCAGCATTTCCCTCTCTGGGGCCAACGTCCTGACTTTC.

This clonotype showed up just a few times. The chain has TRBV29-1 and TRBJ2-1; unclear D gene. V lost 4 bases and J 6 bases, leaving 13 bases between the germline ends. Germline V lookup: CDR1 SQVTM, CDR2 ANQGSEA. This CDR3 has 13 amino acids. This CDR3 is CSVGSSYLNEQFF. CDR3 nucleotide sequence: TGCAGCGTTGGCTCTAGTTACCTCAATGAGCAGTTCTTC.

DNA for the CDR3: TGTGCCAGCAGCTTAGCGGTAGCTAGCGGGAGCTCCTACAATGAGCAGTTCTTC. Amino acids: CASSLAVASGSSYNEQFF. This chain links TRBV7-9 with TRBJ2-1; 10 nucleotides align to TRBD2. The CDR3 is 18 amino acids. The germline gives CDR1 SEHNR, CDR2 FQNEAQ (reference sequence). V gave up 0 bases and J gave up 0 bases; unmatched junction bases: 5.

This clonotype was counted many times. This sequence joins TRBV7-9 and TRBJ2-5, with 7 positions matching TRBD2. Germline-derived CDR1 and CDR2 are SEHNR and FQNEAQ (reference sequence). The CDR3 loop spans 19 amino acids. After removal of 3 bases from V and 2 bases from J, the junction contained 18 bases not matched to a gene. In DNA, the CDR3 is TGTGCCAGCAGCTTCCACATCGGTCTAGCGGACGCCAAACAAGAGACCCAGTACTTC. Translated, it gives CASSFHIGLADAKQETQYF.

This clonotype came up many times. V and J are TRBV12-3 or TRBV12-4 and TRBJ2-5; D is possibly TRBD1 (6 bases). The CDR3 spans 13 residues. V was cut by 7 bases and J by 3 bases, with 12 bases left in between. In nucleotides, the CDR3 is TGTGCCAGCAACCTGGACAGCGAAGAGACCCAGTACTTC. As protein: CASNLDSEETQYF.

On this clonotype itself: Here the CDR3 omits its conserved ending phenylalanine or tryptophan, so a read error is the likely source. The rearrangement joins TRBV28 to TRBJ1-4; D might be TRBD1 (6 bases). Trimming took off 6 bases at V and 3 bases at J, with 17 bases between the two ends. The germline CDR1 and CDR2 sequences are MDHEN and SYDVKM. This CDR3 has 16 residues. CDR3 residues: CASSPPSQGPNEKLFS. For the CDR3, the DNA is TGTGCCAGCAGCCCTCCTTCACAGGGACCTAATGAAAAACTGTTTTCT.

The V gene is TRBV9, the J gene TRBJ2-3; D not certain. The CDR3 loop spans 13 amino acids. Germline loops: CDR1 SGDLS, CDR2 YYNGEE. Trimming removed 3 bases from V and 4 bases from J, with 9 bases in between. This CDR3 reads CASSAQVADTQYF. In DNA, the CDR3 is TGTGCCAGCAGCGCCCAGGTCGCAGATACGCAGTATTTT.

This clonotype was seen more than once but under ten times. The chain uses TRBV4-2 and TRBJ2-7, with D unclear. V was cut by 1 base and J by 6 bases, with 16 bases left in between. The CDR3 runs to 15 residues. Germline V CDR1 and CDR2: LGHNA, YNFKEQ. The CDR3 DNA is TGTGCCAGCAGCCAAGGAGACTCCTCCCGGGTCGAGCAGTACTTC. Translated, it gives CASSQGDSSRVEQYF.

This clonotype has ten or more counts. The chain joins TRBV7-3 to TRBJ2-1; D possibly corresponds to TRBD2 (5 bases). From germline, CDR1 is SGHTA and CDR2 FQGTGA. Trimming removed 1 base from V and 8 bases from J, with 12 bases in between. The CDR3 consists of 14 residues. For the CDR3, the DNA is TGTGCCAGCAGCTTAAATGTCGGGAACTATGAGCAGTTCTTC. Protein sequence: CASSLNVGNYEQFF.

This clonotype was observed many times. V usage is TRBV6-1 and J usage is TRBJ2-3; D possibly matches TRBD1 or TRBD2 (5 bases each). This CDR3 contains 15 residues. Germline V gene lookup returns CDR1 MNHNS and CDR2 SASEGT. Trimming cost V 7 bases and J 0 bases, with 14 bases left between them. The CDR3 coding sequence is TGTGCCAGCAAGGGGACGCCCTCTAGCACAGATACGCAGTATTTT. It encodes CASKGTPSSTDTQYF.

This clonotype was recorded at least ten times. The chain employs TRBV28 and TRBJ2-7, with D perhaps matching TRBD1 (5 bases). V dropped 6 bases and J dropped 5 bases, with 17 bases sitting between them. Germline lookup yields CDR1 MDHEN and CDR2 SYDVKM. The CDR3 contains 14 residues. The CDR3 sequence: CASRIRGFAHEQYF. As DNA, the CDR3 is TGTGCCAGCAGAATAAGGGGATTCGCGCACGAGCAGTACTTC.

This clonotype was recorded at least ten times. This sequence joins TRBV5-1 and TRBJ2-3; 11 bases are a match to TRBD2. There are 17 residues in the CDR3. Trimming took 3 bases from V and 2 from J; bases not matched to a gene: 8. Per the germline V gene, CDR1 is SGHRS and CDR2 is YFSETQ. For the CDR3, the DNA is TGCGCCAGCAGCTCAGGGACTAGCGGACCTCACACAGATACGCAGTATTTT. Encoded protein: CASSSGTSGPHTDTQYF. The whole variable domain, filled in from reference TRBV5-1 and TRBJ2-3, reads KAGVTQTPRYLIKTRGQQVTLSCSPISGHRSVSWYQQTPGQGLQFLFEYFSETQRNKGNFPGRFSGRQFSNSRSEMNVSTLELGDSALYLCASSSGTSGPHTDTQYFGPGTRLTVL.

This clonotype occurred a few times. This sequence joins TRBV4-1 and TRBJ2-2, with a weak D call TRBD1 (6 bases). The CDR3 totals 16 residues. V lost 4 bases, J lost 1 base, and 13 bases lay in between. Germline V gene lookup returns CDR1 MGHRA and CDR2 YSYEKL. Here the CDR3 DNA reads TGCGCCAGCAGCCTCTTCGGACAGCAGAACACCGGGGAGCTGTTTTTT. Translating it yields CASSLFGQQNTGELFF.

V usage is TRBV28 and J usage is TRBJ2-4, with 7 bases fitting TRBD1. Near its end, the DNA agrees better with TRBJ2-1, so the J call may be wrong. The CDR3 extends over 16 amino acids. CDR1 MDHEN and CDR2 SYDVKM come from the germline V gene. CDR3 coding DNA: TGTGCCAGCAGCCCCCACTCCGGGACAGACTACAATGAGCAGTTCTTC. Its translation is CASSPHSGTDYNEQFF.

A word on this clonotype: This sequence may be a read error, since a much larger clone differs from it by one base. The V call is TRBV2, the J call TRBJ1-5; D unresolved. Germline V CDR1 and CDR2: SNHLY, FYNNEI. The length of the CDR3 is 13 residues. The CDR3 DNA sequence: TGTGCCAGCAGTGATAATAGCAATCAGCCCCGGCATTTT. Translating gives CASSDNSNQPRHF.

This clonotype occurred many times. The gene calls are TRBV28 and TRBJ1-3; D unresolved. The germline gives CDR1 MDHEN, CDR2 SYDVKM. The CDR3 is 15 residues long. The ends were cut back, 6 bases at V and 3 bases at J, with 15 bases in the middle. The CDR3 DNA follows: TGTGCCAGCAGCCCCGGTGCCTTTAGTGGAAACACCATATATTTT. As protein: CASSPGAFSGNTIYF.

This clonotype was observed at least ten times. The rearrangement joins TRBV2 to TRBJ2-3; D perhaps matches TRBD2 (6 bases). This CDR3 region has 15 residues. V was trimmed by 7 bases and J by 2 bases, leaving 16 bases between them. The germline V gene encodes CDR1 SNHLY and CDR2 FYNNEI. CDR3 amino acids: CASKRTIRTTDTQYF. CDR3 DNA sequence: TGTGCCAGCAAACGGACTATCCGTACCACAGATACGCAGTATTTT.

The sample holds a few counts of this clonotype. The chain carries TRBV10-2 and TRBJ2-3, with D maybe TRBD2 (6 bases). The CDR3 totals 18 residues. V dropped 0 bases and J dropped 0 bases, with 16 bases sitting between them. The germline gives CDR1 WSHSY, CDR2 SAAADI. CDR3 amino acids: CASSESTGGASSTDTQYF. The CDR3 DNA is TGCGCCAGCAGTGAGTCGACTGGAGGGGCCAGTAGCACAGATACGCAGTATTTT.

The CDR3 region is CASSQDGTGGDKEAFF. The CDR3 DNA reads as TGCGCCAGCAGCCAAGATGGGACAGGGGGGGATAAAGAAGCTTTCTTT. The chain uses TRBV4-1 and TRBJ1-1; 11 bases line up with TRBD1. In germline, CDR1 is MGHRA, CDR2 YSYEKL. After removal of 0 bases from V and 8 bases from J, the junction contained 8 bases not matched to a gene. The length of the CDR3 is 16 residues.

This clonotype has at least ten counts. The rearrangement uses TRBV2 and TRBJ2-3; 11 positions match TRBD2. Germline V gene sequence: CDR1 SNHLY, CDR2 FYNNEI. The V gene end was trimmed by 6 bases and the J gene end by 4 bases; junction bases not matched to a gene: 6. The CDR3 sequence is 15 residues long. CDR3 sequence reads: CASRETSGISDTQYF. CDR3 DNA: TGTGCCAGCAGGGAGACTAGCGGGATATCAGATACGCAGTATTTT.

The V call is TRBV7-6, the J call TRBJ2-5; 9 bases are a match to TRBD2. Losses at the gene ends were 2 bases for V and 0 bases for J; bases not matched to a gene: 1. Per germline, CDR1 SGHVS and CDR2 FNYEAQ. CDR3 length: 15 amino acids. The CDR3 loop reads CASSLSSGDQETQYF. The CDR3 DNA is TGTGCCAGCAGCTTATCTAGCGGGGACCAAGAGACCCAGTACTTC.

In its sample, this clonotype was seen many times. This rearrangement joins TRBV5-5 to TRBJ2-3; D gene unclear. This CDR3 contains 15 residues. V was cut by 3 bases and J by 2 bases, with 13 bases left in between. Per the germline V gene, CDR1 is SGHKS and CDR2 is YYEKEE (reference sequence). CDR3 nucleotides: TGTGCCAGCAGCTGGAGTTGGATAAACACAGATACGCAGTATTTT. The encoded protein is CASSWSWINTDTQYF.

Details on this clonotype: A read error may account for a junction end that differs from germline. CDR3 in DNA: TGTCCCAGCAGTTACTCGGACAGTGAAGCTTTCTTT. This sequence encodes CPSSYSDSEAFF. The rearrangement joins TRBV6-5 to TRBJ1-1, with D perhaps TRBD1 (6 bases). The CDR3 sequence is 12 residues long. The germline gives CDR1 MNHEY, CDR2 SVGAGI.

This clonotype showed up many times. The rearrangement links TRBV7-9 to TRBJ2-3; 9 bases fit TRBD2. The CDR3 length is 16 residues. J was trimmed by 7 bases and V by 2 bases; bases with no gene match: 10. Germline CDR1 is SEHNR and CDR2 is FQNEAQ (reference sequence). CDR3 nucleotides: TGTGCCAGCAGCTTATTTCCCGGGACTAGCATTTATACGCAGTATTTT. As protein: CASSLFPGTSIYTQYF. Using reference TRBV7-9 and TRBJ2-3 for the parts outside the CDR3, the full variable domain is DTGVSQNPRHKITKRGQNVTFRCDPISEHNRLYWYRQTLGQGPEFLTYFQNEAQLEKSRLLSDRFSAERPKGSFSTLEIQRTEQGDSAMYLCASSLFPGTSIYTQYFGPGTRLTVL.

Many counts were recorded for this clonotype. An end of the junction does not agree with germline; a read error may underlie this. The J gene is TRBJ2-5, the V gene TRBV6-1, with unresolved D. This CDR3 has 13 amino acids. CDR1 is MNHNS, CDR2 SASEGT, per germline. The CDR3, as DNA: TGTGCCAGCAGATCAACGTCCCGAGAGGCCCAGTACTTC. Translated: CASRSTSREAQYF.